A selection of T cell receptor beta chains follows, all from one sample in a study of T cell clones after liver transplantation. Repertoires were generated with immunoSEQ multiplex PCR, while TCRdb's copy carries only in-frame clones and drops some. The sample gives about 70,000 clones, 80% of which show up once; approximately 0.8% is in the top ten. Here the sequenced sample was CD4+ T cells from blood, taken 12 months after liver transplant. The source of these receptors is a human patient who received a liver transplant. Some T cells may originate from the graft donor. Both conserved end residues are part of each CDR3. The order of the fields is D gene, clone size, J gene, V gene, CDR3 protein, CDR3 DNA. The D gene is left open where the match is weak. Clone size is shown for a subset of rows, as once, few, many or a class of expanded clone.

>-|-|TRBJ1-3|TRBV28
CASSLAASGNTIYF
TGTGCCAGCAGTTTAGCAGCTTCTGGAAACACCATATATTTT
>TRBD1|-|TRBJ1-1|TRBV30
CAWSMTGNTEAFF
TGTGCCTGGAGCATGACAGGGAATACTGAAGCTTTCTTT
>TRBD1|-|TRBJ2-5|TRBV2
CASTPDRLGETQYF
TGTGCCAGCACCCCGGACAGGCTGGGGGAGACCCAGTACTTC
>TRBD1|-|TRBJ1-2|TRBV5-1
CASSGTGRYTF
TGCGCCAGCAGCGGGACAGGGCGCTACACCTTC
>-|once|TRBJ1-1|TRBV6-5
CASSFNPGAGTEAFF
TGTGCCAGCAGTTTTAACCCAGGAGCGGGCACTGAAGCTTTCTTT
>-|-|TRBJ1-2|TRBV6-1
CASSEAGYRTYGYTF
TGTGCCAGCAGTGAGGCGGGGTACCGTACCTATGGCTACACCTTC
>TRBD1|few|TRBJ1-2|TRBV11-2
CASSFSTGQYGYTF
TGTGCCAGCAGCTTCTCGACAGGGCAGTATGGCTACACCTTC
>-|once|TRBJ2-7|TRBV28
CASSYQNYEQYF
TGTGCCAGCAGTTACCAGAACTACGAGCAGTACTTC
>-|-|TRBJ1-4|TRBV6-1
CASSSWGEKLFF
TGTGCCAGCAGTTCATGGGGGGAAAAACTGTTTTTT
>-|-|TRBJ1-1|TRBV7-9
CASSLRPNTEAFF
TGTGCCAGCAGCCTTCGACCGAACACTGAAGCTTTCTTT
>-|-|TRBJ2-3|TRBV5-1
CASSLLPTASTDTQYF
TGCGCCAGCAGCTTACTTCCGACAGCTAGCACAGATACGCAGTATTTT
>TRBD2|-|TRBJ2-1|TRBV5-4
CASSLTSGYYNEQFF
TGTGCCAGCAGCTTGACTAGCGGTTATTACAATGAGCAGTTCTTC
>TRBD1|-|TRBJ1-2|TRBV27
CASSYRGLDYGYTF
TGTGCCAGCAGTTACAGGGGGCTTGACTATGGCTACACCTTC
>TRBD2|-|TRBJ2-3|TRBV4-3
CASSQDLEREWATQYF
TGCGCCAGCAGCCAAGATCTGGAGCGGGAGTGGGCGACGCAGTATTTT
>TRBD1|-|TRBJ1-2|TRBV28
CASSPGQSLYGYTF
TGTGCCAGCAGTCCGGGACAGTCACTATATGGCTACACCTTC
>-|-|TRBJ1-1|TRBV30
CAWSKFRSTEAFF
TGTGCCTGGAGTAAATTCCGCAGCACTGAAGCTTTCTTT
>-|-|TRBJ2-3|TRBV5-1
CAASNSGAGTDTQYF
TGCGCCGCCAGCAATTCCGGCGCCGGAACAGATACGCAGTATTTT
>-|-|TRBJ1-1|TRBV7-6
CASSSQRYTEAFF
TGTGCCAGCAGCTCACAGCGGTACACTGAAGCTTTCTTT
>-|-|TRBJ1-2|TRBV25-1
CASSEYDQARYTF
TGTGCCAGCAGTGAATATGATCAGGCTCGGTACACCTTC
>TRBD2|-|TRBJ2-5|TRBV18
CASSPRLAASEEETQYF
TGTGCCAGCTCACCCCGACTAGCGGCCTCAGAAGAAGAGACCCAGTACTTC
>TRBD2|-|TRBJ2-1|TRBV7-6
CASSSYGRALLGEQFF
TGTGCCAGCAGCTCGTACGGGAGGGCCCTTCTTGGTGAGCAGTTCTTC
>-|-|TRBJ2-7|TRBV7-8
CASSPELAYEQYF
TGTGCCAGCAGCCCGGAGCTTGCCTACGAGCAGTACTTC
>TRBD1|-|TRBJ2-2|TRBV7-2
CASSQQGGPRPGELFF
TGTGCCAGCAGTCAACAGGGGGGACCTAGGCCCGGGGAGCTGTTTTTT
>-|-|TRBJ2-7|TRBV18
CASSHQGSSYEQYF
TGTGCCAGCTCACACCAGGGGAGCTCCTACGAGCAGTACTTC
>-|-|TRBJ1-5|TRBV19
CASRPNWNQPQHF
TGTGCCAGTAGACCGAATTGGAATCAGCCCCAGCATTTT
>TRBD2|-|TRBJ2-7|TRBV2
CASKTSGYEQYF
TGTGCCAGCAAGACTAGCGGCTACGAGCAGTACTTC
>TRBD1|-|TRBJ2-5|TRBV6-6
CASSSTGDGRTQYF
TGTGCCAGCAGTTCTACAGGGGATGGGAGGACCCAGTACTTC
>TRBD2|-|TRBJ2-7|TRBV25-1
CASSLGGRENEQYF
TGTGCCAGCAGTTTAGGTGGGAGGGAAAACGAGCAGTACTTC
>TRBD2|-|TRBJ2-3|TRBV6-1
CASSELAGSTDTQYF
TGTGCCAGCAGTGAACTAGCGGGTAGCACAGATACGCAGTATTTT
>-|once|TRBJ1-1|TRBV2
CASSERAAGNTEAFF
TGTGCCAGCAGTGAAAGGGCGGCTGGGAACACTGAAGCTTTCTTT
>TRBD1|-|TRBJ1-5|TRBV28
CASRDRGLRQPQHF
TGTGCCAGCAGGGACAGGGGGCTGCGGCAGCCCCAGCATTTT
>TRBD2|-|TRBJ2-2|TRBV5-1
CASSPVGGRPNTGELFF
TGCGCCAGCAGCCCGGTGGGCGGGAGGCCGAACACCGGGGAGCTGTTTTTT
>TRBD1|-|TRBJ2-7|TRBV5-4
CASSFRDRGLYEQYF
TGTGCCAGCAGCTTCCGGGACAGGGGGCTCTACGAGCAGTACTTC
>TRBD1|-|TRBJ1-2|TRBV5-1
CASSIRDRDNGYTF
TGCGCCAGCAGCATCCGGGACAGGGACAATGGCTACACCTTC
>-|-|TRBJ2-7|TRBV7-2
CASSLRAGLGYEQYF
TGTGCCAGCAGCTTAAGGGCAGGGTTAGGGTACGAGCAGTACTTC
>-|-|TRBJ2-3|TRBV10-1
CASSEGASAADTQYF
TGCGCCAGCAGTGAGGGGGCTAGCGCGGCAGATACGCAGTATTTT
>TRBD2|-|TRBJ2-2|TRBV7-3
CASSSRLAGGTGELFF
TGTGCCAGCAGCTCCCGACTAGCGGGTGGAACCGGGGAGCTGTTTTTT
>-|once|TRBJ2-7|TRBV11-3
CASSLVGGQAYEQYF
TGTGCCAGCAGCTTAGTTGGGGGGCAGGCCTACGAGCAGTACTTC
>-|-|TRBJ1-1|TRBV5-6
CASSSPQGPLLNTEAFF
TGTGCCAGCAGCTCCCCACAGGGCCCCCTTCTGAACACTGAAGCTTTCTTT
>-|-|TRBJ1-5|TRBV28
CATLPISKGSNQPQHF
TGTGCCACTCTTCCAATCTCGAAGGGGAGCAATCAGCCCCAGCATTTT
>TRBD1|-|TRBJ1-5|TRBV2
CASRLTGDGNQPQHF
TGTGCCAGCCGGCTCACAGGGGACGGCAATCAGCCCCAGCATTTT
>TRBD2|-|TRBJ2-7|TRBV19
CASSIDLGLASYEQYF
TGTGCCAGTAGTATAGATCTTGGACTAGCCTCCTACGAGCAGTACTTC
>TRBD2|-|TRBJ2-7|TRBV5-1
CASSFGLAGVSSYEQYF
TGCGCCAGCAGCTTTGGACTAGCGGGAGTTAGCTCCTACGAGCAGTACTTC
>TRBD1|-|TRBJ1-2|TRBV6-5
CASSYSGQGSGYTF
TGTGCCAGCAGTTACTCGGGACAGGGCTCCGGCTACACCTTC
>-|-|TRBJ2-2|TRBV9
CASSVATTGELFF
TGTGCCAGCAGCGTAGCTACCACCGGGGAGCTGTTTTTT